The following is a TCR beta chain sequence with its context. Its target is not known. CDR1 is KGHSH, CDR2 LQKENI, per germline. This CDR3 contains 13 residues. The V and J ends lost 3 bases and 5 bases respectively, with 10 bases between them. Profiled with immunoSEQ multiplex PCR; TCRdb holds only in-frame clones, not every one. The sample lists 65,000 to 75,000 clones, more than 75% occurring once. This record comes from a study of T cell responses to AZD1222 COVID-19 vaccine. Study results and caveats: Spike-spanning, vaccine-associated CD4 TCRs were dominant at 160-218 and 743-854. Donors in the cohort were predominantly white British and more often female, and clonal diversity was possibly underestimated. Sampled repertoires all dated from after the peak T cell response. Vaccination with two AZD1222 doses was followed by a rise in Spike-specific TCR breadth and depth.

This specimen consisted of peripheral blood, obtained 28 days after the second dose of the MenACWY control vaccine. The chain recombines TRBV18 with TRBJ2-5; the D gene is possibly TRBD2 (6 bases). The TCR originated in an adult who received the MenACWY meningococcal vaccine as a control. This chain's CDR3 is CASSPRGRETQYF. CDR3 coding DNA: TGTGCCAGCTCACCTCGGGGGAGGGAGACCCAGTACTTC.